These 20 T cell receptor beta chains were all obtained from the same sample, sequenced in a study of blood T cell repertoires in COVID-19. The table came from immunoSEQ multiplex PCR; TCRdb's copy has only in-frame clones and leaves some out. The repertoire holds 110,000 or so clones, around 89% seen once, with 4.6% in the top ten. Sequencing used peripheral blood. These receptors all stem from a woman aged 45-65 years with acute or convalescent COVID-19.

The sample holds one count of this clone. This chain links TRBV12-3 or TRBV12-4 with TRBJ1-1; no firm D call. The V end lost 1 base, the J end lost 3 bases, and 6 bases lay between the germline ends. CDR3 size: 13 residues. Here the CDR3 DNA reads TGTGCCAGCAGTTTAGACACCTACACTGAAGCTTTCTTT. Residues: CASSLDTYTEAFF.

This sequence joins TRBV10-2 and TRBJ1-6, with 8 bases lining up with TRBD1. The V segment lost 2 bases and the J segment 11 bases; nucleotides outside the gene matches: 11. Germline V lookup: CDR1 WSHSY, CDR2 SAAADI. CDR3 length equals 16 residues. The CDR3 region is CASSERPGQEHPPLHF. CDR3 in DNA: TGCGCCAGCAGTGAGCGGCCGGGACAGGAGCACCCACCCCTCCACTTT.

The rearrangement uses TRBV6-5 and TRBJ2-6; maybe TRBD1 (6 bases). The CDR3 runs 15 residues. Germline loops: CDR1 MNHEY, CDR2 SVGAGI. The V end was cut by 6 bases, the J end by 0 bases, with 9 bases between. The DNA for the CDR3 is TGTGCCAGCAGGGACAGACACTCTGGGGCCAACGTCCTGACTTTC. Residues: CASRDRHSGANVLTF.

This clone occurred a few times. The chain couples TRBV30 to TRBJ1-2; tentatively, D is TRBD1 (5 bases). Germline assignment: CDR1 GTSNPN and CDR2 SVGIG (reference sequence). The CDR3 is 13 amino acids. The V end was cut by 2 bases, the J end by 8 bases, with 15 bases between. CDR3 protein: CAWSPRGDTGYTF. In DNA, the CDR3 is TGTGCCTGGAGTCCCCGGGGGGATACGGGCTACACCTTC.

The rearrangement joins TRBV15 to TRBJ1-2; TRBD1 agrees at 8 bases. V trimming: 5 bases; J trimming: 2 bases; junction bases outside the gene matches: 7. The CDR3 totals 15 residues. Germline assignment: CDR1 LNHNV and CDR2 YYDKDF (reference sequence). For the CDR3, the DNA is TGTGCCACCAGCGTACTACAGGGGGTGAACTATGGCTACACCTTC. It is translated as CATSVLQGVNYGYTF.

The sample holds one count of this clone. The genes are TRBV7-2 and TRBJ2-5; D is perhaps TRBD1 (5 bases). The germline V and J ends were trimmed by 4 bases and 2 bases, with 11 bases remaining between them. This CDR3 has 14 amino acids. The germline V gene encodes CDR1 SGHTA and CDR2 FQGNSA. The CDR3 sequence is CASSSRVLQETQYF. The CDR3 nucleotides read TGTGCCAGCAGCTCCAGGGTTCTGCAAGAGACCCAGTACTTC.

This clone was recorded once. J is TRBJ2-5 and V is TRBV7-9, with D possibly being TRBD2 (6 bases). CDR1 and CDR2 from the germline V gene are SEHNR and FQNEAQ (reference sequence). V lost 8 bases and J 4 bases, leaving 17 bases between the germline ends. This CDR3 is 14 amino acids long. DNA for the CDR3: TGTGCCAGCGAAGAGATGGGAGGAGGAGAGACCCAGTACTTC. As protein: CASEEMGGGETQYF.

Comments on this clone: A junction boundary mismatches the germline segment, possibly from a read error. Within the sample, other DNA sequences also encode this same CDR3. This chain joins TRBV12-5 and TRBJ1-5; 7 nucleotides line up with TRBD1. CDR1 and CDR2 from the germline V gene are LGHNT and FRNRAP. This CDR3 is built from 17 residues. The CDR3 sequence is CASGLDRVSGVNQPQHF. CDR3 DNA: TGTGCTAGTGGTTTAGACAGGGTGTCGGGGGTAAATCAACCCCAGCATTTT.

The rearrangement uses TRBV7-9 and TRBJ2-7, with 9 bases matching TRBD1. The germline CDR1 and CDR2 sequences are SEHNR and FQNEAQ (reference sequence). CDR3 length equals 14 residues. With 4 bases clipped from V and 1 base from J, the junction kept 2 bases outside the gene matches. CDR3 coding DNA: TGTGCCAGCAGCTCCGGGACAGGGTCCTACGAGCAGTACTTC. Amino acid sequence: CASSSGTGSYEQYF.

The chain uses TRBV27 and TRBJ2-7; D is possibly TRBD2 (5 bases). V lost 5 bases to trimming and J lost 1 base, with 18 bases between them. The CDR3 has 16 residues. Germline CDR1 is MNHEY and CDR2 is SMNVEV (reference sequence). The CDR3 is CASSPSSGERSYEQYF. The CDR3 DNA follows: TGTGCCAGCAGTCCCTCCTCCGGGGAAAGGTCCTACGAGCAGTACTTC.

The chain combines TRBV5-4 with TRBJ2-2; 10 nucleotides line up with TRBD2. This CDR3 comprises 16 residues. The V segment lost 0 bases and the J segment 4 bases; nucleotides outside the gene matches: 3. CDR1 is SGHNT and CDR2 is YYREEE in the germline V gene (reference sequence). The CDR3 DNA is TGTGCCAGCAGCTTGGGCACTAGCGGGGCCACCGGGGAGCTGTTTTTT. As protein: CASSLGTSGATGELFF.

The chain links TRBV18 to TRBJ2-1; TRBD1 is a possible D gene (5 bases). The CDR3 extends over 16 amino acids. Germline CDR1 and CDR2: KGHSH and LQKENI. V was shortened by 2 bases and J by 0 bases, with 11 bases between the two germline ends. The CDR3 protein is CASSPLGRSSYNEQFF. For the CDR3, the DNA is TGTGCCAGCTCACCATTGGGGCGATCCTCCTACAATGAGCAGTTCTTC.

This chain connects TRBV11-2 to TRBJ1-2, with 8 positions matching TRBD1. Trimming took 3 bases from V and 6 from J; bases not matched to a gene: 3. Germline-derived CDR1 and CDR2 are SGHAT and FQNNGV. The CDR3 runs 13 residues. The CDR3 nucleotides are TGTGCCAGCAGCTTCATGACAGGGGATGGCTACACCTTC. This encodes CASSFMTGDGYTF.

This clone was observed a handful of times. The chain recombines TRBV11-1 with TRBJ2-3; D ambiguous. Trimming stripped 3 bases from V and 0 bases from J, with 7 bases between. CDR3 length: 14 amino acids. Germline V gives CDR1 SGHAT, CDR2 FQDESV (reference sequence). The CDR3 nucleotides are TGTGCCAGCAGCTTGGGCGTGAGCACAGATACGCAGTATTTT. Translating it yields CASSLGVSTDTQYF.

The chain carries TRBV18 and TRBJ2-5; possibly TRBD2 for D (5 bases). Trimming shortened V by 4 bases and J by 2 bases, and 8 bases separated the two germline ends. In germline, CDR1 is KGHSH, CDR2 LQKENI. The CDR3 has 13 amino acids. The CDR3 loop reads CASSQTGQETQYF. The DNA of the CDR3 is TGTGCCAGCTCACAGACGGGACAAGAGACCCAGTACTTC.

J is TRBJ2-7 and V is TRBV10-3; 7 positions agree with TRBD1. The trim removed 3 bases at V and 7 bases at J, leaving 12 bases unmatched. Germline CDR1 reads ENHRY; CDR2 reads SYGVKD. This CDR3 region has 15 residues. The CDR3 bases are TGTGCCATCAGTGATCTACAGGGGATCTTTAGGGAGCAGTACTTC. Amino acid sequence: CAISDLQGIFREQYF.

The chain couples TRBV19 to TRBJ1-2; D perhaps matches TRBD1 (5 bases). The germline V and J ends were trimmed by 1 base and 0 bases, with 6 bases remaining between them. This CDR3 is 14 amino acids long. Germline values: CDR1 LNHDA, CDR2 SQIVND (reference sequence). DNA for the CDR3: TGTGCCAGTAGTATAGGGACAACTAACTATGGCTACACCTTC. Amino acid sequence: CASSIGTTNYGYTF. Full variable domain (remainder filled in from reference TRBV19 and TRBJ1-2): DGGITQSPKYLFRKEGQNVTLSCEQNLNHDAMYWYRQDPGQGLRLIYYSQIVNDFQKGDIAEGYSVSREKKESFPLTVTSAQKNPTAFYLCASSIGTTNYGYTFGSGTRLTVV.

CDR3 residues: CASSGSYEQYF. CDR3 coding DNA: TGCGCCAGCTCGGGGTCGTACGAGCAGTACTTC. The J gene is TRBJ2-7, the V gene TRBV10-2, with D maybe TRBD2 (5 bases). The CDR3 is 11 amino acids. Trimming stripped 8 bases from V and 4 bases from J, with 9 bases between. CDR1 and CDR2 from the germline V gene are WSHSY and SAAADI.

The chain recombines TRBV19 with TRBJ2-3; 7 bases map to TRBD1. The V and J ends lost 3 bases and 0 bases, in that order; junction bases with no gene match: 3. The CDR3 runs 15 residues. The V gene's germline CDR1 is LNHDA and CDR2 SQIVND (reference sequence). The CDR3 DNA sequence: TGTGCCAGTAGTATCCAGACAGGGAGCACAGATACGCAGTATTTT. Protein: CASSIQTGSTDTQYF.

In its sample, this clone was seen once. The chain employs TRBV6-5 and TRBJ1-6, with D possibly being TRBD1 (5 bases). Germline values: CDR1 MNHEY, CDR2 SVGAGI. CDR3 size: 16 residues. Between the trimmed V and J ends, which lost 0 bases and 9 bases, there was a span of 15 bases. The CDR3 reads CASSYSRMGRGSPLHF. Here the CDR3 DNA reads TGTGCCAGCAGTTACTCAAGGATGGGAAGGGGTTCACCCCTCCACTTT.